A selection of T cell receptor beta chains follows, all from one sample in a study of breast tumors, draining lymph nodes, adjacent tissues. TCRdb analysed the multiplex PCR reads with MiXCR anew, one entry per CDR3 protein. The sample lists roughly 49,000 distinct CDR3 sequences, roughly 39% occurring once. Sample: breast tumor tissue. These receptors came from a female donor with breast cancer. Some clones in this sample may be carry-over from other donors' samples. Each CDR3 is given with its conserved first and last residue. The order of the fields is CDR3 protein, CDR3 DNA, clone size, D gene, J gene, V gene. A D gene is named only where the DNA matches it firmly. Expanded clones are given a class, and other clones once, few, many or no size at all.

CDR3 protein: CASSILQGYEQYF; CDR3 DNA: TGTGCCAGCAGCATATTACAGGGGTACGAGCAGTACTTC; clone size: many; D gene: TRBD1; J gene: TRBJ2-7; V gene: TRBV3-1
CDR3 protein: CASSLGTARRTEAFF; CDR3 DNA: TGTGCCAGCAGCTTAGGGACAGCCCGGAGGACTGAAGCTTTCTTT; clone size: -; D gene: TRBD1; J gene: TRBJ1-1; V gene: TRBV7-3
CDR3 protein: CSVGDRRGGNQPQHF; CDR3 DNA: TGCAGCGTTGGGGACAGGCGGGGAGGCAATCAGCCCCAGCATTTT; clone size: -; D gene: TRBD1; J gene: TRBJ1-5; V gene: TRBV29-1
CDR3 protein: CSAQTDSPKNIQYF; CDR3 DNA: TGCAGTGCACAGACCGACAGCCCCAAAAACATTCAGTACTTC; clone size: many; D gene: -; J gene: TRBJ2-4; V gene: TRBV20-1
CDR3 protein: CASSQYGGGSYEQYF; CDR3 DNA: TGCGCCAGCAGCCAATACGGGGGGGGCTCCTACGAGCAGTACTTC; clone size: medium-sized; D gene: TRBD2; J gene: TRBJ2-7; V gene: TRBV4-3
CDR3 protein: CASSLDPAFAYEQYF; CDR3 DNA: TGTGCCAGCAGCTTAGATCCGGCCTTTGCCTACGAGCAGTACTTC; clone size: many; D gene: -; J gene: TRBJ2-7; V gene: TRBV11-2
CDR3 protein: CASSPGPGPGNSPLHF; CDR3 DNA: TGTGCCAGCAGTCCAGGGCCAGGACCCGGAAATTCACCCCTCCACTTT; clone size: -; D gene: -; J gene: TRBJ1-6; V gene: TRBV2
CDR3 protein: CASSTGSGELFF; CDR3 DNA: TGTGCCAGCAGTACAGGGTCCGGGGAGCTGTTTTTT; clone size: -; D gene: -; J gene: TRBJ2-2; V gene: TRBV7-3
CDR3 protein: CASSSIRGGVTSGRPSYNEQFF; CDR3 DNA: TGTGCCAGCAGCTCTATTAGGGGGGGGGTTACTAGCGGGAGGCCCTCCTACAATGAGCAGTTCTTC; clone size: many; D gene: TRBD2; J gene: TRBJ2-1; V gene: TRBV7-8
CDR3 protein: CASSLAFTEAFF; CDR3 DNA: TGTGCCAGCAGCTTAGCCTTCACTGAAGCTTTCTTT; clone size: few; D gene: -; J gene: TRBJ1-1; V gene: TRBV7-9
CDR3 protein: CASARDTYYEQYF; CDR3 DNA: TGTGCCAGCGCCCGGGACACATACTACGAGCAGTACTTC; clone size: many; D gene: -; J gene: TRBJ2-7; V gene: TRBV6-2/TRBV6-3
CDR3 protein: CASSQYSGPDTQYF; CDR3 DNA: TGCGCCAGCAGCCAATATTCCGGGCCAGATACGCAGTATTTT; clone size: many; D gene: -; J gene: TRBJ2-3; V gene: TRBV4-3
CDR3 protein: CAWSVRRETDTQYF; CDR3 DNA: TGTGCCTGGAGTGTACGGCGGGAGACAGATACGCAGTATTTT; clone size: many; D gene: TRBD2; J gene: TRBJ2-3; V gene: TRBV30
CDR3 protein: CASSIRGLTGELFF; CDR3 DNA: TGTGCCAGCAGCATCAGGGGGTTAACCGGGGAGCTGTTCTTT; clone size: -; D gene: TRBD1; J gene: TRBJ2-2; V gene: TRBV5-6
CDR3 protein: CASSPSSEASYEQYF; CDR3 DNA: TGCGCCAGCAGCCCCTCTAGTGAGGCGTCCTACGAGCAGTACTTC; clone size: many; D gene: -; J gene: TRBJ2-7; V gene: TRBV5-1
CDR3 protein: CASSSGTGNQPQHF; CDR3 DNA: TGTGCCAGCAGCTCCGGGACGGGGAATCAGCCCCAGCATTTT; clone size: many; D gene: -; J gene: TRBJ1-5; V gene: TRBV5-6
CDR3 protein: CSARPLSGGNQETQYF; CDR3 DNA: TGCAGTGCTAGGCCCCTTAGCGGAGGGAACCAAGAGACCCAGTACTTC; clone size: once; D gene: -; J gene: TRBJ2-5; V gene: TRBV20-1
CDR3 protein: CASRPGEGSGELFF; CDR3 DNA: TGTGCCAGCAGGCCCGGTGAGGGGTCCGGGGAGCTGTTTTTT; clone size: many; D gene: -; J gene: TRBJ2-2; V gene: TRBV2
CDR3 protein: CASTSGSGRETQYF; CDR3 DNA: TGTGCCAGCACTAGTGGTAGCGGGAGAGAGACCCAGTACTTC; clone size: many; D gene: TRBD2; J gene: TRBJ2-5; V gene: TRBV7-9
CDR3 protein: CASSLALAGRRNNEQFF; CDR3 DNA: TGTGCCAGCAGCTTAGCGCTAGCGGGGAGGCGGAACAATGAGCAGTTCTTC; clone size: many; D gene: TRBD2; J gene: TRBJ2-1; V gene: TRBV7-3
CDR3 protein: CASTGTGSYNEQFF; CDR3 DNA: TGTGCCAGCACCGGGACAGGGTCCTACAATGAGCAGTTCTTC; clone size: few; D gene: TRBD1; J gene: TRBJ2-1; V gene: TRBV28
CDR3 protein: CASSATRGTGAIYGYTF; CDR3 DNA: TGTGCCAGCAGCGCTACACGCGGGACAGGGGCGATCTATGGCTACACCTTC; clone size: -; D gene: TRBD1; J gene: TRBJ1-2; V gene: TRBV9
CDR3 protein: CASSQGTDGVGYTF; CDR3 DNA: TGTGCCAGCAGCCAGGGAACGGACGGGGTTGGCTACACCTTC; clone size: -; D gene: -; J gene: TRBJ1-2; V gene: TRBV4-2
CDR3 protein: CASSQVGLAGGVDTGELFF; CDR3 DNA: TGCGCCAGCAGCCAAGTAGGATTAGCGGGAGGGGTCGATACCGGGGAGCTGTTTTTT; clone size: many; D gene: TRBD2; J gene: TRBJ2-2; V gene: TRBV4-1
CDR3 protein: CASSGEQFNEQYF; CDR3 DNA: TGTGCCAGCAGCGGAGAGCAGTTCAACGAGCAGTACTTC; clone size: -; D gene: -; J gene: TRBJ2-7; V gene: TRBV9
CDR3 protein: CASSRDNRMNTEAFF; CDR3 DNA: TGTGCCAGCAGCCGTGACAATCGCATGAACACTGAAGCTTTCTTT; clone size: -; D gene: -; J gene: TRBJ1-1; V gene: TRBV6-6
CDR3 protein: CSAPSWGGPGANVLTF; CDR3 DNA: TGCAGTGCTCCGAGCTGGGGGGGGCCTGGGGCCAACGTCCTGACTTTC; clone size: many; D gene: -; J gene: TRBJ2-6; V gene: TRBV20-1
CDR3 protein: CSAGQNNSPLHF; CDR3 DNA: TGCAGTGCGGGACAGAATAATTCACCCCTCCACTTT; clone size: -; D gene: TRBD1; J gene: TRBJ1-6; V gene: TRBV20-1
CDR3 protein: CASSPNPGRDCGYTF; CDR3 DNA: TGTGCCAGCAGCCCGAACCCAGGAAGGGATTGTGGCTACACCTTC; clone size: -; D gene: -; J gene: TRBJ1-2; V gene: TRBV7-2
CDR3 protein: CASSLVGGDEQYF; CDR3 DNA: TGCGCCAGCAGCCTGGTTGGGGGGGACGAGCAGTACTTC; clone size: few; D gene: TRBD2; J gene: TRBJ2-7; V gene: TRBV5-1
CDR3 protein: CASSVAAGGQPQHF; CDR3 DNA: TGTGCCAGCAGTGTAGCAGCCGGAGGGCAGCCCCAGCATTTT; clone size: many; D gene: -; J gene: TRBJ1-5; V gene: TRBV2